This entry is about one TCR beta chain. RNA amounts of about 0.45 to 1 ug underwent reverse transcription with random hexamers. The immunoSEQ assay covered 54 Vbeta and 13 Jbeta segments for CDR3. MiXCR was run by TCRdb on the immunoSEQ multiplex PCR reads, yielding one entry per CDR3 protein. The sample yields roughly 44,000 distinct CDR3 sequences, over 85% seen once. The data belong to a study of CD8 T cells in Susac syndrome. V was pared by 0 bases and J by 5 bases, with 5 bases of the junction left unmatched. The CDR3 length is 16 residues. Germline CDR1 reads DFQATT; CDR2 reads SNEGSKA (reference sequence).

The specimen sequenced was CD8+ T cells from PBMCs. The V gene is TRBV20-1, the J gene TRBJ2-2; 11 nucleotides align to TRBD2. This clonotype originated in a human donor in good health. CDR3 residues: CSARELAGEFTGELFF. The CDR3 DNA follows: TGCAGTGCTAGAGAACTAGCGGGAGAGTTTACCGGGGAGCTGTTTTTT.